The rows below give T cell receptor beta chains drawn from one sample of a study of cytomegalovirus exposure and HLA in healthy donors. Here immunoSEQ multiplex PCR was the method, and the copy in TCRdb shows in-frame clones only, minus some. This table holds approximately 250,000 clones, approximately 78% found once. Sequencing was performed on PBMCs. The receptors here all came from a boy aged 5 to 17 in good health and CMV-seronegative. Each CDR3 is given with its conserved first and last residue. The D gene is left open where the match is weak. Only some rows state a clone size, as once, few, many or a class for expanded clones.

j_call: TRBJ1-5
clone_size: NA
d_call: TRBD1
v_call: TRBV27
cdr3_aa: CASSTDRAGNQPQHF
cdr3_nt: TGTGCCAGCAGTACGGACAGGGCTGGCAATCAGCCCCAGCATTTT

j_call: TRBJ2-1
clone_size: NA
d_call: NA
v_call: TRBV5-1
cdr3_aa: CASSLGLAVYNEQFF
cdr3_nt: TGCGCCAGCAGCTTGGGGCTAGCTGTGTACAATGAGCAGTTCTTC

j_call: TRBJ1-2
clone_size: NA
d_call: NA
v_call: TRBV9
cdr3_aa: CASSSHRDTNYGYTF
cdr3_nt: TGTGCCAGCAGCTCTCACAGAGACACTAACTATGGCTACACCTTC

j_call: TRBJ2-5
clone_size: NA
d_call: TRBD2
v_call: TRBV7-3
cdr3_aa: CASSLLGGGTYQETQYF
cdr3_nt: TGTGCCAGCAGCTTACTTGGCGGGGGGACATACCAAGAGACCCAGTACTTC

j_call: TRBJ1-5
clone_size: NA
d_call: NA
v_call: TRBV15
cdr3_aa: CATSWTGTPWGQPQHF
cdr3_nt: TGTGCCACCAGCTGGACCGGGACACCCTGGGGACAGCCCCAGCATTTT

j_call: TRBJ2-1
clone_size: NA
d_call: NA
v_call: TRBV10-3
cdr3_aa: CAISESTGEQFF
cdr3_nt: TGTGCCATCAGTGAGTCGACGGGTGAGCAGTTCTTC

j_call: TRBJ2-3
clone_size: NA
d_call: TRBD1
v_call: TRBV7-2
cdr3_aa: CASSFQTGMEDTQYF
cdr3_nt: TGTGCCAGCAGCTTCCAGACAGGGATGGAAGATACGCAGTATTTT

j_call: TRBJ2-1
clone_size: NA
d_call: TRBD2
v_call: TRBV7-2
cdr3_aa: CASSLVSAGGRRGNEQFF
cdr3_nt: TGTGCCAGCAGCTTAGTCTCTGCCGGCGGGAGAAGGGGCAATGAGCAGTTCTTC

j_call: TRBJ1-2
clone_size: NA
d_call: TRBD1
v_call: TRBV28
cdr3_aa: CASSRRGRYGGYTF
cdr3_nt: TGTGCCAGCAGTCGCAGGGGGCGCTATGGTGGCTACACCTTC

j_call: TRBJ1-2
clone_size: NA
d_call: NA
v_call: TRBV6-1
cdr3_aa: CASTPTAANYGYTF
cdr3_nt: TGTGCCAGCACTCCGACAGCAGCTAACTATGGCTACACCTTC

j_call: TRBJ2-1
clone_size: NA
d_call: TRBD2
v_call: TRBV18
cdr3_aa: CASSPPSTSGRNNEQFF
cdr3_nt: TGTGCCAGCTCACCTCCCTCGACTAGCGGGAGAAATAATGAGCAGTTCTTC

j_call: TRBJ1-1
clone_size: few
d_call: TRBD1
v_call: TRBV11-2
cdr3_aa: CASSPDRGQVEAFF
cdr3_nt: TGTGCCAGCAGCCCTGACAGGGGGCAGGTTGAAGCTTTCTTT

j_call: TRBJ2-3
clone_size: NA
d_call: TRBD2
v_call: TRBV30
cdr3_aa: CAWRSSGDTQYF
cdr3_nt: TGTGCCTGGCGCTCTAGCGGAGATACGCAGTATTTT

j_call: TRBJ2-7
clone_size: NA
d_call: NA
v_call: TRBV13
cdr3_aa: CASSLMILADEQYF
cdr3_nt: TGTGCCAGCAGCTTAATGATCCTAGCTGACGAGCAGTACTTC

j_call: TRBJ1-3
clone_size: NA
d_call: NA
v_call: TRBV15
cdr3_aa: CATSRERAGAGNTIYF
cdr3_nt: TGTGCCACCAGCAGAGAGAGGGCAGGAGCTGGAAACACCATATATTTT

j_call: TRBJ1-1
clone_size: NA
d_call: NA
v_call: TRBV6-4
cdr3_aa: CASSVEGNTEAFF
cdr3_nt: TGTGCCAGCAGTGTGGAGGGGAACACTGAAGCTTTCTTT

j_call: TRBJ1-1
clone_size: NA
d_call: NA
v_call: TRBV18
cdr3_aa: CASSPLPTTEAFF
cdr3_nt: TGTGCCAGCTCACCACTCCCTACCACTGAAGCTTTCTTT

j_call: TRBJ2-3
clone_size: NA
d_call: NA
v_call: TRBV7-2
cdr3_aa: CASSLVRRTGTDTQYF
cdr3_nt: TGTGCCAGCAGCTTAGTTCGTCGGACAGGCACAGATACGCAGTATTTT

j_call: TRBJ1-2
clone_size: NA
d_call: NA
v_call: TRBV6-5
cdr3_aa: CASRQGQANYGYTF
cdr3_nt: TGTGCCAGCAGACAGGGCCAGGCTAACTATGGCTACACCTTC

j_call: TRBJ2-5
clone_size: once
d_call: NA
v_call: TRBV5-1
cdr3_aa: CASSADPSYQETQYF
cdr3_nt: TGCGCCAGCAGCGCGGATCCCTCGTACCAAGAGACCCAGTACTTC

j_call: TRBJ2-7
clone_size: NA
d_call: NA
v_call: TRBV5-1
cdr3_aa: CASSLAGVRYEQYF
cdr3_nt: TGCGCCAGCAGCTTGGCCGGGGTTCGCTACGAGCAGTACTTC

j_call: TRBJ2-1
clone_size: few
d_call: TRBD1
v_call: TRBV7-2
cdr3_aa: CASTHGDRGNEQFF
cdr3_nt: TGTGCCAGCACCCATGGGGACAGGGGCAATGAGCAGTTCTTC

j_call: TRBJ1-1
clone_size: NA
d_call: NA
v_call: TRBV6-4
cdr3_aa: CASSDSPGTEAFF
cdr3_nt: TGTGCCAGCAGTGACTCACCAGGGACTGAAGCTTTCTTT

j_call: TRBJ2-3
clone_size: once
d_call: TRBD2
v_call: TRBV7-8
cdr3_aa: CASSLVTSGRDTQYF
cdr3_nt: TGTGCCAGCAGCTTAGTCACTAGCGGGAGGGATACGCAGTATTTT

j_call: TRBJ2-2
clone_size: NA
d_call: TRBD1
v_call: TRBV11-2
cdr3_aa: CASSSTTGVTGELFF
cdr3_nt: TGTGCCAGCAGCTCAACTACAGGGGTAACCGGGGAGCTGTTTTTT

j_call: TRBJ2-7
clone_size: NA
d_call: NA
v_call: TRBV11-3
cdr3_aa: CASSLGPSSYEQYF
cdr3_nt: TGTGCCAGCAGCTTAGGTCCCAGCTCCTACGAGCAGTACTTC

j_call: TRBJ1-4
clone_size: NA
d_call: TRBD1
v_call: TRBV6-1
cdr3_aa: CASSDNQGANEKLFF
cdr3_nt: TGTGCCAGCAGTGATAACCAGGGGGCTAATGAAAAACTGTTTTTT

j_call: TRBJ1-6
clone_size: NA
d_call: NA
v_call: TRBV6-1
cdr3_aa: CASIVGPGLGPLHF
cdr3_nt: TGTGCCAGCATCGTGGGGCCGGGCTTGGGGCCCCTCCACTTT

j_call: TRBJ2-4
clone_size: once
d_call: NA
v_call: TRBV18
cdr3_aa: CASSPEPRGTVDMTIQYF
cdr3_nt: TGTGCCAGCTCACCGGAACCACGGGGGACAGTGGATATGACCATTCAGTACTTC

j_call: TRBJ1-1
clone_size: NA
d_call: NA
v_call: TRBV19
cdr3_aa: CASSMRVTEAFF
cdr3_nt: TGTGCCAGTAGTATGAGGGTTACTGAAGCTTTCTTT

j_call: TRBJ1-4
clone_size: NA
d_call: NA
v_call: TRBV18
cdr3_aa: CASSPRARIEKLFF
cdr3_nt: TGTGCCAGCTCACCACGGGCCAGGATAGAAAAACTGTTTTTT

j_call: TRBJ1-1
clone_size: once
d_call: NA
v_call: TRBV11-2
cdr3_aa: CASSSVRGAGTEAFF
cdr3_nt: TGTGCCAGCAGCAGCGTTCGGGGGGCGGGTACTGAAGCTTTCTTT

j_call: TRBJ2-7
clone_size: NA
d_call: NA
v_call: TRBV6-6
cdr3_aa: CASSPPGNVYEQYF
cdr3_nt: TGTGCCAGCAGCCCGCCAGGGAACGTCTACGAGCAGTACTTC

j_call: TRBJ1-2
clone_size: NA
d_call: NA
v_call: TRBV15
cdr3_aa: CATSRDLQAGDNYGYTF
cdr3_nt: TGTGCCACCAGCAGAGATCTCCAGGCAGGTGATAACTATGGCTACACCTTC

j_call: TRBJ2-5
clone_size: NA
d_call: NA
v_call: TRBV4-1
cdr3_aa: CASSQDDTKTQYF
cdr3_nt: TGCGCCAGCAGCCAAGATGACACAAAGACCCAGTACTTC

j_call: TRBJ2-5
clone_size: NA
d_call: NA
v_call: TRBV29-1
cdr3_aa: CSVPPTSQETQYF
cdr3_nt: TGCAGCGTTCCCCCAACTAGCCAAGAGACCCAGTACTTC

j_call: TRBJ1-6
clone_size: few
d_call: TRBD1
v_call: TRBV5-1
cdr3_aa: CASSLGTGGNSPLHF
cdr3_nt: TGCGCCAGCAGCTTGGGGACAGGGGGCAATTCACCCCTCCACTTT

j_call: TRBJ2-1
clone_size: NA
d_call: NA
v_call: TRBV6-1
cdr3_aa: CASAIGILEFF
cdr3_nt: TGTGCCAGCGCTATTGGTATCTTGGAGTTCTTC

j_call: TRBJ1-5
clone_size: NA
d_call: NA
v_call: TRBV19
cdr3_aa: CAGGGPDQPQHF
cdr3_nt: TGTGCCGGCGGGGGGCCGGATCAGCCCCAGCATTTT

j_call: TRBJ1-4
clone_size: NA
d_call: NA
v_call: TRBV11-2
cdr3_aa: CASSLQFRADEKLFF
cdr3_nt: TGTGCCAGCAGCTTACAATTCAGGGCGGATGAAAAACTGTTTTTT

j_call: TRBJ2-3
clone_size: NA
d_call: TRBD1
v_call: TRBV7-9
cdr3_aa: CASRRRTGLDTQYF
cdr3_nt: TGTGCCAGCAGGCGTAGGACAGGCTTAGATACGCAGTATTTT

j_call: TRBJ2-7
clone_size: NA
d_call: NA
v_call: TRBV7-2
cdr3_aa: CASSFRYEQYF
cdr3_nt: TGTGCCAGCAGCTTTCGCTACGAGCAGTACTTC

j_call: TRBJ2-1
clone_size: few
d_call: NA
v_call: TRBV6-1
cdr3_aa: CASSAPGGPRLF
cdr3_nt: TGTGCCAGCAGCGCTCCCGGGGGTCCCCGACTCTTC